This TCR beta chain was documented in a study of naive and memory T cell subsets. Germline trimming cut 0 bases from V and 4 bases from J; bases unmatched to any gene: 3. This CDR3 comprises 16 residues. The germline CDR1 and CDR2 sequences are LNHNV and YYDKDF (reference sequence). In this sample, this clonotype turned up many times. As for treatment: skin biopsy from PPD injection site in Mantoux-positive individual. The library had UMIs added by 3' ligation of an oligonucleotide to TCR cDNA. Ligated cDNA underwent four rounds of PCR with nested alpha and beta constant region primers and SP2. Alpha and beta constant region primers primed reverse transcription for blood and skin samples. Each CDR3 protein gets one entry after TCRdb re-called the UMI-ligation and nested PCR reads with MiXCR. The table records around 37,000 distinct CDR3 sequences, approximately 11% of them present only once.

This receptor was obtained from an adult in good health. The sequenced sample was skin, obtained from a tuberculin skin test site. The chain employs TRBV15 and TRBJ2-3; TRBD2 agrees at 11 bases. CDR3 region: CATSRETSGNADTQYF. CDR3 in DNA: TGTGCCACCAGCAGAGAGACTAGCGGGAACGCAGATACGCAGTATTTT.